A selection of T cell receptor beta chains follows, all from one sample in a study of a mutant IDH1 vaccine in newly diagnosed glioma. Their target antigens are unknown. Method: immunoSEQ multiplex PCR; TCRdb's copy keeps in-frame clones and lacks some. Of 31,000 or so clones in the sample, around 80% are singletons; the top ten hold 10% to 12%. Sequencing was performed on PBMCs, taken from a glioma patient whose treatment included an IDH1 peptide vaccine. The source of these receptors is a woman between 40 and 50 years old with glioma. The conserved cysteine and the conserved F or W are not part of the CDR3 here. Each record gives: J gene, V gene, CDR3 protein.

>TRBJ2-3|TRBV19
ASSRDRGTDTQY
>TRBJ2-5|TRBV7-9
ASSSREGYQETQY
>TRBJ1-5|TRBV4-1
ASSQVGGAQVSNQPQH
>TRBJ2-1|TRBV6-4
ASSVSGGAPNEQF
>TRBJ2-1|TRBV2
ASSRDSPISNEQF
>TRBJ2-1|TRBV14
ASSPYIGRGEQF
>TRBJ2-3|TRBV7-2
ASSLLGGADTQY
>TRBJ1-5|TRBV6-1
ASLGESNQPQH
>TRBJ2-2|TRBV30
ACPRGSSANTGELF
>TRBJ1-3|TRBV6-6
ASRSAQSSGNTIY
>TRBJ2-1|TRBV15
ATSRTSGDPSYNEQF
>TRBJ1-5|TRBV27
ASRQAGVHQPQH
>TRBJ2-2|TRBV19
ASSILGAYAGELF
>TRBJ1-3|TRBV27
ASSKGQGPGNTIY
>TRBJ1-1|TRBV5-4
ASSSQPAQGAF
>TRBJ1-1|TRBV6-4
ASSGTGGAHTEAF
>TRBJ2-7|TRBV19
ASTTGTGNSYEQY
>TRBJ1-6|TRBV14
ASSQARGGNSPLH
>TRBJ1-3|TRBV5-1
ASSPGGGISGNTIY
>TRBJ1-1|TRBV5-4
ASSPTGTEAF
>TRBJ2-3|TRBV5-1
ASSLAWDTDTQY
>TRBJ2-1|TRBV10-3
AISESAAGEQF
>TRBJ2-7|TRBV19
ASSIRSGTGDKY
>TRBJ2-2|TRBV5-8
ASHRLAGGHRELF
>TRBJ1-4|TRBV2
ASRGNEKLF
>TRBJ1-5|TRBV27
ASGRRVSNQPQH
>TRBJ1-5|TRBV18
ASSPWGGVSNQPQH
>TRBJ2-5|TRBV5-6
ASSLLVAGRETQY
>TRBJ2-1|TRBV7-2
ASSLVGDSYNEQF
>TRBJ2-7|TRBV6-1
ASSEDPRGWYEQY
>TRBJ1-5|TRBV19
ASSIDLRALDPSSPQH